Listed below are T cell receptor beta chains from one sample, sequenced in a study of T cell responses to AZD1222 COVID-19 vaccine. Sequencing was performed with immunoSEQ multiplex PCR; in TCRdb, only in-frame clones are kept and a portion is missing. Among 75,000 to 80,000 clones, 90% were seen once, and the ten largest hold approximately 1.3%. Sample: peripheral blood, taken 28 days after the second AZD1222 dose. The receptors were gathered from an adult who received the AZD1222 COVID-19 vaccine. Both conserved end residues are part of each CDR3. The D gene is left open where the match is weak. A row's size may be missing; if present it is once, few, many or a size class.

V	J	D	size	CDR3	DNA
TRBV12-3/TRBV12-4	TRBJ2-1	.	.	CASSSYNEQFF	TGTGCCAGCAGTTCTTACAATGAGCAGTTCTTC
TRBV28	TRBJ2-6	TRBD1	once	CASSSELTGGAGANVLTF	TGTGCCAGCAGTTCCGAGCTGACAGGGGGGGCTGGGGCCAACGTCCTGACTTTC
TRBV5-5	TRBJ2-2	.	.	CASSLDGAPANTGELFF	TGTGCCAGCAGCTTGGATGGCGCCCCTGCGAACACCGGGGAGCTGTTTTTT
TRBV27	TRBJ2-1	.	.	CASSLVVGGNEQFF	TGTGCCAGCAGTTTGGTGGTCGGGGGCAATGAGCAGTTCTTC
TRBV5-1	TRBJ2-7	TRBD1	.	CASSLIQGGREQYF	TGCGCCAGCAGCTTGATACAGGGGGGTAGGGAGCAGTACTTC
TRBV29-1	TRBJ2-5	TRBD1	.	CSVQPGQGAVETQYF	TGCAGCGTCCAACCGGGACAGGGGGCTGTAGAGACCCAGTACTTC
TRBV7-2	TRBJ1-3	TRBD1	.	CASSPSIGGRNTIYF	TGTGCCAGCAGCCCGAGTATAGGGGGCAGAAACACCATATATTTT
TRBV6-2/TRBV6-3	TRBJ2-7	TRBD1	.	CASSYNTRQGTYEQYF	TGTGCCAGCAGTTACAACACCCGACAGGGTACCTACGAGCAGTACTTC
TRBV14	TRBJ2-2	.	.	CASSLRSHFEVRHPGTGELFF	TGTGCCAGCAGCCTCCGTTCCCATTTTGAGGTCAGACACCCGGGCACCGGGGAGCTGTTTTTT
TRBV7-2	TRBJ2-7	.	.	CASSLVVGGQGEQYF	TGTGCCAGCAGCTTAGTGGTAGGGGGGCAAGGCGAGCAGTACTTC
TRBV24-1	TRBJ2-3	TRBD2	.	CATTGGPTDTQYF	TGTGCCACCACGGGGGGGCCGACAGATACGCAGTATTTT
TRBV19	TRBJ2-3	.	.	CASSKDDDLRSTDTQYF	TGTGCCAGTAGTAAGGATGACGACCTCCGAAGCACAGATACGCAGTATTTT
TRBV6-6	TRBJ2-7	TRBD2	.	CASRPGLAGDYEQYF	TGTGCCAGCAGACCCGGACTAGCGGGAGATTACGAGCAGTACTTC
TRBV29-1	TRBJ2-7	.	once	CSTLGAAGRYEQYF	TGCAGCACACTCGGGGCAGCGGGCCGCTACGAGCAGTACTTC
TRBV29-1	TRBJ2-1	.	.	CSVERNNEQFF	TGCAGCGTTGAAAGGAACAATGAGCAGTTCTTC
TRBV3-1/TRBV3-2	TRBJ1-1	.	.	CASSRAPNTEAFF	TGTGCCAGCAGCCGCGCCCCGAACACTGAAGCTTTCTTT
TRBV2	TRBJ2-7	.	.	CAASRGYEQYF	TGTGCCGCCTCAAGGGGTTACGAGCAGTACTTC
TRBV14	TRBJ2-7	TRBD1	.	CASSFDRGRDEQYF	TGTGCCAGCAGCTTCGACAGGGGGAGGGACGAGCAGTACTTC
TRBV27	TRBJ2-3	.	.	CASSLTGTDTQYF	TGTGCCAGCAGTTTGACCGGCACAGATACGCAGTATTTT
TRBV7-9	TRBJ1-1	.	.	CASIKNTEAFF	TGTGCCAGCATCAAGAACACTGAAGCTTTCTTT
TRBV28	TRBJ1-5	.	once	CASSRPHEAGGGQHF	TGTGCCAGCAGCCGACCCCATGAGGCCGGGGGGGGCCAGCATTTT
TRBV3-1/TRBV3-2	TRBJ2-7	.	.	CASSHPLGPYEQYF	TGTGCCAGCAGCCACCCCCTGGGCCCCTACGAGCAGTACTTC
TRBV5-6	TRBJ2-2	.	.	CASSLTVSAGELFF	TGTGCCAGCAGCTTGACGGTTTCGGCCGGGGAGCTGTTTTTT
TRBV10-2	TRBJ1-5	.	.	CASRDIREQPQHF	TGCGCCAGCAGAGATATTAGGGAACAGCCCCAGCATTTT
TRBV14	TRBJ2-1	.	.	CASSQGDSYNEQFF	TGTGCCAGCAGCCAGGGAGACTCCTACAATGAGCAGTTCTTC
TRBV19	TRBJ1-1	.	few	CASTKEGGGTEAFF	TGTGCCAGTACCAAAGAGGGGGGCGGCACTGAAGCTTTCTTT
TRBV19	TRBJ1-3	.	.	CASSIDARSGNTIYF	TGTGCCAGTAGTATCGACGCCCGCTCTGGAAACACCATATATTTT
TRBV5-6	TRBJ2-7	.	.	CASSSGHGYEQYF	TGTGCCAGCAGCTCCGGACATGGCTACGAGCAGTACTTC
TRBV5-1	TRBJ2-7	.	once	CASSLRLTDRDEQYF	TGCGCCAGCAGCCTAAGGCTGACAGACAGAGACGAGCAGTACTTC
TRBV14	TRBJ1-3	.	.	CASSLRSGTTSGNTIYF	TGTGCCAGCAGCCTCCGATCCGGCACAACCTCTGGAAACACCATATATTTT
TRBV6-1	TRBJ1-2	.	.	CASSEGGTRGQGYTF	TGTGCCAGCAGTGAAGGGGGAACGAGGGGTCAGGGCTACACCTTC
TRBV7-2	TRBJ2-1	.	.	CASSTHRSTNEQFF	TGTGCCAGCAGCACCCACAGGTCTACAAATGAGCAGTTCTTC
TRBV10-3	TRBJ2-7	TRBD1	.	CAIRPGQGYGEQYF	TGTGCCATCAGGCCGGGACAGGGGTATGGGGAGCAGTACTTC
TRBV30	TRBJ2-7	.	.	CAWSLVRSEQYF	TGTGCCTGGAGTCTAGTCCGCTCCGAGCAGTACTTC
TRBV7-9	TRBJ2-7	TRBD2	once	CASSSIGGKNEQYF	TGTGCCAGCAGCTCGATCGGGGGGAAGAACGAGCAGTACTTC
TRBV18	TRBJ2-1	TRBD2	.	CASSPQFGGGSYNEQFF	TGTGCCAGCTCACCACAATTCGGCGGGGGGTCCTACAATGAGCAGTTCTTC
TRBV6-5	TRBJ2-1	.	few	CASSYLSGDEQFF	TGTGCCAGCAGTTACTTGTCTGGGGATGAGCAGTTCTTC
TRBV5-4	TRBJ1-3	.	.	CASSIRGRDTIYF	TGTGCCAGCAGCATCCGGGGTAGAGACACCATATATTTT
TRBV28	TRBJ1-1	.	once	CASRRGLENTEAFF	TGTGCCAGCAGGCGGGGATTGGAGAACACTGAAGCTTTCTTT
TRBV5-5	TRBJ1-4	TRBD1	.	CASSSLPQGATNEKLFF	TGTGCCAGCAGCTCCCTCCCCCAGGGGGCAACTAATGAAAAACTGTTTTTT
TRBV3-1/TRBV3-2	TRBJ1-4	.	.	CASRSGWRITNEKLFF	TGTGCCAGCAGGTCCGGCTGGAGAATCACTAATGAAAAACTGTTTTTT
TRBV29-1	TRBJ1-1	.	.	CSVPDGNTEAFF	TGCAGCGTCCCAGACGGGAACACTGAAGCTTTCTTT
TRBV28	TRBJ1-1	TRBD1	.	CASSKGSGQGNTEAFF	TGTGCCAGCAGTAAAGGCTCCGGACAGGGGAACACTGAAGCTTTCTTT